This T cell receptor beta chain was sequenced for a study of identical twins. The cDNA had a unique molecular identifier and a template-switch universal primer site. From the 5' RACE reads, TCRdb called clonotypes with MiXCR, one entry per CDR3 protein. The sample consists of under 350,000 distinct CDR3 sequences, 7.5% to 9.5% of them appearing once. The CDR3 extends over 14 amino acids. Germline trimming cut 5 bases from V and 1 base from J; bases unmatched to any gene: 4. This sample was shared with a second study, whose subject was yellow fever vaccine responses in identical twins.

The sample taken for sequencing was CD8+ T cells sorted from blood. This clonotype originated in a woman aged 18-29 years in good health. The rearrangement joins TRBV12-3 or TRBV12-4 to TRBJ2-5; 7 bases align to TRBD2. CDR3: CASSRSSGQETQYF. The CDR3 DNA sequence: TGTGCCAGCAGTCGCTCTAGCGGCCAAGAGACCCAGTACTTC.